This T cell receptor beta chain was captured by sequencing in a study of blood T cells in healthy people across ages. Study conclusions and caveats: Higher diversity and more naive CD4+ cells were features of long-lived donors, compared to aged donors. Age showed a roughly linear inverse relationship with TCR beta diversity per million T cells.

The CDR3 is made up of 15 amino acids. Looked up from germline, CDR1 is SGHRS and CDR2 is YFSETQ. Trimming cost V 3 bases and J 9 bases, with 20 bases left between them. To note about this clonotype: No antigen is known for it. Possible read error: a much larger clone is one base away.

Primers used in a second PCR of roughly 7 to 12 cycles were a sample-barcoded 5' primer and a J-beta primer mix. TCRdb itself ran the 5' RACE reads through MiXCR, one entry per CDR3 protein. The table has 650,000 or so distinct CDR3 sequences, approximately 52% seen once. The receptor comes from a woman over 75 in good health. The rearrangement links TRBV5-1 to TRBJ2-3; the D gene is possibly TRBD2 (5 bases). The sequenced material came from blood. The CDR3 bases are TGCGCCAGCAGCTCCCCGGGATCTACGGGCGAGACGCAGTATTTT. Amino acid sequence: CASSSPGSTGETQYF.